This T cell receptor (beta chain) was found in a study of immune aging and cytomegalovirus after organ transplant (dated by TCRdb to the early 2020s). Regarding the complete study: Three-drug immunosuppression with prednisone, tacrolimus, and mycophenolate was given to all transplant recipients.

The time point label, as the study defines it: five sample-tagged time points from pre-transplant (day -1) to day 368 post-transplant, pooled. Thawed PBMC were stimulated with a CMV IE-1 overlapping peptide library for about twelve hours, with no transport inhibitors added. After thawing, cells rested overnight before stimulation in R10 medium with CD28/CD49d costimulation. The IE-1 peptide library consisted of 15-amino-acid peptides overlapping by 11 amino acids. Each time point was barcoded using BD Single-Cell Multiplexing Kit Sample Tags, after which the barcoded samples were pooled and stained with oligo-conjugated anti-CD45RA plus sorting antibodies. A BD FACSAria III was used to sort CMV-responsive CD8+CD137+ and CD4+CD154+ T cells at 4-way purity. EDTA vacutainers were used to collect blood, which was then processed with a Ficoll gradient within 1-24 hours. This clonotype showed up many times. The target of this receptor is not known. No per-base quality is available; no much larger clone lies one base away.

The method behind the library was single-cell sequencing. The run used an Illumina NovaSeq 6000. The BD Rhapsody Targeted mRNA and AbSeq Reagent Kit, in a microwell format, was used for cell capture and library preparation. Libraries were prepared to cover TCR, sample tags, AbSeq, and targeted mRNA from the Human T-Cell Expression Panel plus custom TOX and TOX2 primers. Libraries were sequenced on an Illumina NovaSeq. The study's own analysis went as follows. The analysis covered approximately 11,000 cells in total, of which about 7,300 were CD8 T cells and about 4,500 were CD8 T cells with an identifiable TCR CDR3. The BD Rhapsody Targeted Analysis Pipeline, including V(D)J processing, was run on the Seven Bridges Genomics platform to process the raw data. SeqGeq 1.6.0 was used for quality control, Sample Tag demultiplexing with Lex-BDSMK, clone identification with VDJ Explorer, and Seurat clustering. A clone was considered non-expanded if it made up <1% of CD8 T cells, and considered a clonal expansion if it made up >2.5% of the sample. TCRdb reprocessed the public reads (quality trimming at Q25 with fastp, clone calling with MiXCR) and kept in-frame beta chains. Entries are consolidated by CDR3 protein sequence, retaining the most common genes and DNA. Clone size and V and J calls follow TCRdb, not the original study. Across this sample there are approximately 22,000 distinct CDR3 sequences, with roughly 36% seen only once. The biggest ten clones account for approximately 26% of the sample.

The CDR3 has 13 amino acids, counting the end cysteine and phenylalanine. The CDR3 DNA has 39 bases and is translated from base 1. At the junction V is shortened by 5 bases and J by 8 bases, with 12 bases in between. Study-wide findings and limitations: CD57 was not measured in the sequencing data, so a conservative gene-based aging definition was used instead. Following viremia, aged-phenotype cells rose post-transplant in clones of any size, with the rise occurring earlier in large clones (days 200-264) than in small clones. Large clones contained a bigger proportion of TEMRA cells, and over time the seven largest clones (approximately 2,000 cells) picked up aged and TEMRA cells and lost TCM cells.

The V and J genes are TRBV12-3 or TRBV12-4 and TRBJ2-2, and perhaps TRBD1 as D gene, on 5 matching bases. The source was CMV peptide-activated CD4+ and CD8+ T cells sorted from blood, collected at five time points, pooled. What this sample's cell subset or site label stands for: sorted CD8+CD137+ and CD4+CD154+ T cells after about 11 h CMV IE-1 peptide stimulation. The source is a female donor who had a heart transplant and CMV viremia. The DNA sequence reads TGTGCCAGCAGTCTTAGGGGTCCAGGGGAGCTGTTTTTT. Its amino acids are CASSLRGPGELFF.